The following is a T cell receptor beta chain sequence with its context. Its recognized antigen is unknown. No base qualities exist here, and no much larger clone lies one base off it. CD8 naive samples were obtained by positive selection for CCR7 among CD45RO-negative cells, yielding a CD45RA+CCR7+ population from which TemRA cells were excluded. Donors were healthy HIV-negative adults with no recently reported acute infections or vaccinations. Every donor was a Caucasian adult living in Nashville, Tennessee, USA. Blood was obtained by leukapheresis, after which PBMCs were separated by Ficoll-Histopaque density gradient centrifugation and cryopreserved in liquid nitrogen vapor phase. Purity and quantity of every magnetically sorted T cell population were checked by analytical flow cytometry. Each sorted fraction had its genomic DNA isolated and then quantified by UV absorbance on a Nanodrop 2000c.

Including cysteine and phenylalanine, the CDR3 has 14 amino acids. Of the read, only the CDR3 DNA is kept; its 42 bases are in frame from base 1. CDR1 and CDR2 are read off the germline V gene (reference sequence) as LNHDA and SQIVND. Relative to germline, V is 3 bases shorter and J is 9 bases shorter, with 15 bases between their ends. This sample was taken from a study of shared clonotypes between healthy human individuals (dated by TCRdb to about 2020). With regard to the full study: Three men and two women, aged 18 to 49 years, made up the cohort. For each donor, CD4 naive and CD4 memory were each given three plates, CD8 naive was given two plates, and CD8 memory was given one plate. To estimate repertoire size and how much clonotype sharing occurs between individuals, the study deeply sequenced the blood TCR repertoires of five healthy adults. Libraries were prepared and TCR repertoires were sequenced by different laboratories using diverse techniques, in order to increase sequencing depth and limit assay-specific biases. Per donor, leukapheresis produced somewhere between about 0.94 and 9 billion PBMCs. General findings and caveats noted by the study authors: Across four donors, roughly 5.1% of naive CD4, roughly 3.5% of naive CD8, under 2.5% of memory CD4, and 0.3% to 0.45% of memory CD8 clonotypes were shared. Because the study included only a small number of donors, the genetic and exposure-history diversity represented was limited. Even with the large sequencing depth, rarefaction of the sorted-subset datasets indicated that sequencing was incomplete. Estimated clonotype richness was generally larger for naive than for memory subsets. Sampling was restricted to blood, and TCR repertoires in tissues likely differ from the TCR repertoires found in blood. Higher generation probabilities were observed for clonotypes shared by all four sorted-subset donors than for non-shared clonotypes. Pairwise subsampling indicated that sequencing depth was expected to affect the degree of clonotype sharing among donors.

Using the deep immunoSEQ assay, TCR CDR3 regions were amplified from genomic DNA by multiplex PCR. Extracted genomic DNA from each cell subset was spread evenly across all wells of several immunoSEQ 96-well plates, with each plate serving as a replicate. For sorted subsets, approximately 200 ng of genomic DNA, equivalent to 25,000 to 35,000 T cell genomes, went into each replicate PCR. The purified libraries were quantified using a Qubit 3.0 fluorometer, sized with a Bioanalyzer 2100, and then quantified again using the KAPA Library Quantification kit. A separate single-read 150-cycle Illumina NextSeq 550 flow cell was used to sequence each immunoSEQ 96-well plate. In the paper's pipeline: Because only junctional sequences without quality scores were contained in the immunoSEQ output, filtering matching that applied to full-length reads could not be performed. Sequences were annotated with PyIR, a Python wrapper for IgBLAST v1.9, using IMGT germline references to assign V/J genes and CDR3. Any read was removed if the V/J assignment was weak (E-value above 1e-6), the CDR3 was missing, or the read contained stop codons, out-of-frame junctions, or ambiguous translated residues. V3J clonotypes were defined as sequences sharing an identical inferred V gene, J gene, and CDR3 amino acid sequence. Percentage overlap between repertoires was calculated by dividing the number of shared unique clonotypes by the size of the smaller repertoire. Repertoire richness was assessed with RTK rarefaction, the Chao1 estimator, and Recon v2.1 estimates of unobserved clonotypes. Generation probabilities for all TCRbeta clonotypes obtained by the gDNA method from a few donors were computed using OLGA. TCRdb holds this immuneACCESS table with in-frame rearrangements only. Some clones are missing; in checked studies, unresolved V genes explain under half, and the rest has no known cause. The D gene and trimming were derived from the DNA, and the V and J assignments and clone size from that table. Here the sample has hundreds of thousands of clones; roughly 98% occur a single time. The ten largest clonotypes hold 0.3% of the sample.

The chain is assembled from TRBV19 and TRBJ1-3, and perhaps TRBD1 as D gene, on 5 matching bases. This receptor was obtained from a man aged 25-45 years in good health. The sequenced sample consisted of naive CD8+ T cells sorted from blood. The label giving this sample's cell subset or site can be read as: CD45RA+CCR7+. The DNA sequence is as follows: TGTGCCAGTAGTATCCGGGACCTGAGCGGCACCATATATTTT. Its coded protein is CASSIRDLSGTIYF.